These T cell receptor beta chains were read from a single sample in a study of CD4 T cells in relation to SARS-CoV-2 and coronaviruses. Assay used: immunoSEQ multiplex PCR; TCRdb lists only in-frame clones, some missing. Here the sample spans under 20,000 clones, roughly 80% being singletons. No antigen has been identified for these receptors. The sequenced material came from CD4+ T cells from PBMCs, cultured in vitro. The receptor source for this set is a human donor in good health. Each CDR3 is given with its conserved first and last residue. The D gene is left open where the match is weak. Only part of the rows carry a size: once, few, many, or a class if the clone is expanded.

-	TRBV20-1	few	TRBJ1-1	TGCAGTCCCCTAGTTTCCGAAGCTTTCTTT	CSPLVSEAFF
-	TRBV11-1	-	TRBJ1-1	TGTGCCAGCAGCTGGACGGACACGAACACTGAAGCTTTCTTT	CASSWTDTNTEAFF
-	TRBV29-1	-	TRBJ2-3	TGCAGCGTTGAGGATTCCACAGATACGCAGTATTTT	CSVEDSTDTQYF
-	TRBV11-2	-	TRBJ1-4	TGTGCCAGCAGCGCACGTACCAGGGAAGCTAATGAAAAACTGTTTTTT	CASSARTREANEKLFF
-	TRBV6-1	-	TRBJ1-4	TGTGCCAGCAGTGAAAATATACCTAATGAAAAACTGTTTTTT	CASSENIPNEKLFF
-	TRBV7-3	-	TRBJ1-6	TGTGCCAGCAGCTTAACGGGTAGCTATAATTCACCCCTCCACTTT	CASSLTGSYNSPLHF
-	TRBV5-1	-	TRBJ2-1	TGCGCCAGCAGCGCCGCCGGGACTCCTATTTACAATGAGCAGTTCTTC	CASSAAGTPIYNEQFF
TRBD2	TRBV2	-	TRBJ2-7	TGTGCCAGCAGTGCCGGGACTAGCGGAACCTACGAGCAGTACTTC	CASSAGTSGTYEQYF
TRBD1	TRBV19	-	TRBJ1-4	TGTGCCAGTAGTTCGACAGGGGGGTCAGATGAAAAACTGTTTTTT	CASSSTGGSDEKLFF
-	TRBV3-1/TRBV3-2	few	TRBJ1-5	TGTGCCAGCAGCCAAGAACGGTTTCGGGGGCGGTGCAATCAGCCCCAGCATTTT	CASSQERFRGRCNQPQHF
-	TRBV5-1	once	TRBJ1-4	TGCGCCAGCAGCCCGGGCGAGGGTGGAGAAAAACTGTTTTTT	CASSPGEGGEKLFF
-	TRBV5-5	-	TRBJ2-3	TGTGCCAGCAGCTTGGTGCCTAGCAGTAGCACAGATACGCAGTATTTT	CASSLVPSSSTDTQYF
-	TRBV28	-	TRBJ2-5	TGTGCCGCTGGGGCCGCGGTGGGGGGCCGGGAGACCCAGTACTTC	CAAGAAVGGRETQYF
-	TRBV7-9	-	TRBJ2-7	TGTGCCAGCAGCTCACTACAGGGTTCCCTCGAGCAGTACTTC	CASSSLQGSLEQYF
-	TRBV9	-	TRBJ1-1	TGTGCCAGCAGCGTAGTAGGGGTGAGGAACACTGAAGCTTTCTTT	CASSVVGVRNTEAFF
-	TRBV13	-	TRBJ2-4	TGTGCCAGCAGCCCGAACGGAGTCCCTAGCATTCAGTACTTC	CASSPNGVPSIQYF
-	TRBV19	-	TRBJ1-5	TGTGCCAGCACCGGGGGCCATTGGGAGCGCAATCAGCCCCAGCATTTT	CASTGGHWERNQPQHF
TRBD1	TRBV18	-	TRBJ1-1	TGTGCCAGCTCACCGGGACAGGACTACACTGAAGCTTTCTTT	CASSPGQDYTEAFF
-	TRBV3-1/TRBV3-2	-	TRBJ2-1	TGTGCCAGCAGCCACGCTACATGGAATGAGCAGTTCTTC	CASSHATWNEQFF
-	TRBV4-1	-	TRBJ2-7	TGCGCCAGCAGCCAAGCCGGGACGGGATCCTACGAGCAGTACTTC	CASSQAGTGSYEQYF
TRBD1	TRBV27	-	TRBJ2-7	TGTGCCAGCAGTACGCCCCCCGGGACAGGGGTTAACGAGCAGTACTTC	CASSTPPGTGVNEQYF
-	TRBV3-1/TRBV3-2	-	TRBJ1-1	TGTGCCAGCAGCCAAACCCCCGGGACACCGAACACTGAAGCTTTCTTT	CASSQTPGTPNTEAFF
TRBD2	TRBV24-1	-	TRBJ2-1	TGTGCCACCAGTGGCCGCCCGGGAGGGGGCTCCTACAATGAGCAGTTCTTC	CATSGRPGGGSYNEQFF
TRBD1	TRBV10-3	-	TRBJ2-2	TGTGCCATCAGTGAGTTTCGGACAGGGGGCTTAACCGGGGAGCTGTTTTTT	CAISEFRTGGLTGELFF
TRBD1	TRBV19	-	TRBJ2-7	TGTGCCAGTAGTCTCAAAACGGGACAGGGGGGCTACGAGCAGTACTTC	CASSLKTGQGGYEQYF
-	TRBV4-1	-	TRBJ2-7	TGCGCCAGCAGTGTTCAGAGCTCCTACGAGCAGTACTTC	CASSVQSSYEQYF
-	TRBV12-5	few	TRBJ2-7	TGTGCTAGTGGTTTGCCCCTCGCGGCAGGGAAGACCTACGAGCAGTACTTC	CASGLPLAAGKTYEQYF
-	TRBV30	-	TRBJ1-4	TGTGCCTGGAGTCCAGGGGTTACTAATGAAAAACTGTTTTTT	CAWSPGVTNEKLFF
TRBD1	TRBV10-1	-	TRBJ1-5	TGCGCCAGCAGTGGGACCGGGACAGGGGGCAGACGAAAGCATTTT	CASSGTGTGGRRKHF
-	TRBV7-8	-	TRBJ2-7	TGTGCCAGCAGCTTAGAGGCGAGTTCCTACGAGCAGTACTTC	CASSLEASSYEQYF
TRBD1	TRBV28	-	TRBJ1-2	TGTGCCAGCAGTTTCCCTGGGACAGGGGGTAGTGGCTACACCTTC	CASSFPGTGGSGYTF
-	TRBV30	once	TRBJ1-3	TGTGCCTGGAGTGTAGCAGGGGCAAACACCATATATTTT	CAWSVAGANTIYF
-	TRBV10-3	-	TRBJ1-2	TGTGCCATCAGTCCAGCTAACTATGGCTACACCTTC	CAISPANYGYTF
-	TRBV19	-	TRBJ1-3	TGTGCCAGTAGTATTTCCCGTGCCGGGACCAAATCTGGAAACACCATATATTTT	CASSISRAGTKSGNTIYF
TRBD1	TRBV5-1	-	TRBJ2-5	TGCGCCAGCAGCTTAGGGCAGGGGGATAGGAAGACCCAGTACTTC	CASSLGQGDRKTQYF
-	TRBV7-9	once	TRBJ1-2	TGTGCCAGCAGCCCCCATGAGGGGGTCTATGGCTACACCTTC	CASSPHEGVYGYTF
TRBD2	TRBV19	-	TRBJ2-1	TGTGCCAGTAGTAAAGGGACTAGCGGATACAATGAGCAGTTCTTC	CASSKGTSGYNEQFF
TRBD1	TRBV27	-	TRBJ1-1	TGTGCCAGCAGTCCATCCCGGGACAGGGGAACGAACACTGAAGCTTTCTTT	CASSPSRDRGTNTEAFF
-	TRBV18	-	TRBJ2-2	TGTGCCAGCTCAGGCAGAAACACCGGGGAGCTGTTTTTT	CASSGRNTGELFF
-	TRBV9	-	TRBJ1-4	TGTGCCAGCAGCCCCCGGCGAATCTCTAATGAAAAACTGTTTTTT	CASSPRRISNEKLFF
-	TRBV20-1	-	TRBJ1-6	TGCAGTGCTAGTCCCGGGACGGATAATTCACCCCTCCACTTT	CSASPGTDNSPLHF
-	TRBV6-5	medium-sized	TRBJ1-1	TGTGCCAGCAGGGGTACGGGGGCTGACACTGAAGCTTTCTTT	CASRGTGADTEAFF
-	TRBV5-1	-	TRBJ1-1	TGCGCCAGCAGTTACCAGGGTGACACTGAAGCTTTCTTT	CASSYQGDTEAFF
-	TRBV2	-	TRBJ1-1	TGTGCCAGACGACAGGCCTTGAACACTGAAGCTTTCTTT	CARRQALNTEAFF
TRBD1	TRBV24-1	few	TRBJ2-5	TGTGCCACCTCGGACAGGGGGAGCGGGACCCAGTACTTC	CATSDRGSGTQYF
-	TRBV27	once	TRBJ2-1	TGTGCCAGCAGTTCCGACTTCAACCCGACCTACAATGAGCAGTTCTTC	CASSSDFNPTYNEQFF
-	TRBV10-1	few	TRBJ1-2	TGCGCCAGCAGTGAAGGCGGTGGGGTTGGCTATGGCTACACCTTC	CASSEGGGVGYGYTF
-	TRBV30	-	TRBJ2-1	TGTGCCTGGAGCGCGCAAGGGTACAATGAGCAGTTCTTC	CAWSAQGYNEQFF